The clone carrying this T cell receptor beta chain was counted a single time. Its target is unknown. Germline V gene sequence: CDR1 MGHDK, CDR2 SYGVNS. The CDR3 consists of 15 residues. J gave up 6 bases and V 3 bases, and 9 bases lay outside the gene matches. The sample is drawn from a study of T cells in tuberculosis. Turning to the study itself: This South African cohort compared adolescents with or without latent tuberculosis against adults with active tuberculosis.

Clones were read by immunoSEQ multiplex PCR, and TCRdb kept only the in-frame ones, dropping some. The table lists tens of thousands of clones, around 93% of them singletons, with 12% in the top ten. At study entry, adolescents had tuberculin skin tests and IGRA screening. On average about 100,000 T cells per donor were immunosequenced. Study-wide results and caveats: Smaller distances to GMM-specific TCRs suggested their expansion in active tuberculosis.

The V and J genes are TRBV25-1 and TRBJ1-2; 8 nucleotides agree with TRBD1. This receptor was identified in a donor between 10 and 29 years old with latent tuberculosis or without tuberculosis infection. Some clones in this sample may be carry-over from other donors' samples. The sequencing input was PBMCs. CDR3 amino acids: CASSEPGGSDNGYTF. CDR3 coding DNA: TGTGCCAGCAGTGAGCCAGGGGGCTCTGACAATGGCTACACCTTC.